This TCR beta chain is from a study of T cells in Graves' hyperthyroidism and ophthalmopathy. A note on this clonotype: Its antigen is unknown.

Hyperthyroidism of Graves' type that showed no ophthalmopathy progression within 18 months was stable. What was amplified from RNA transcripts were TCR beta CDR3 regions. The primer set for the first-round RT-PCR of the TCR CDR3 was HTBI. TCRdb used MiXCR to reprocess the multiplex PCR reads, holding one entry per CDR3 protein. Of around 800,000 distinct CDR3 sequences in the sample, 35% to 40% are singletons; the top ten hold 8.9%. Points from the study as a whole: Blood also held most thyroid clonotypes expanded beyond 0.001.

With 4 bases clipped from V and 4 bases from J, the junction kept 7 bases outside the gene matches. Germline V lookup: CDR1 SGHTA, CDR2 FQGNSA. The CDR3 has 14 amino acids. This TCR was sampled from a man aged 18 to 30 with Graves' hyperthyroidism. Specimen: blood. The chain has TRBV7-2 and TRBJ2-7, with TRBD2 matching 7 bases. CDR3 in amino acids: CASSSRRGSYEQYF. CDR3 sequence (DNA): TGTGCCAGCAGCTCACGACGCGGGAGTTACGAGCAGTACTTC.